This entry lists 18 T cell receptor beta chains sequenced from one sample in a study of T cell responses to AZD1222 COVID-19 vaccine (dated by TCRdb to the early 2020s). Library preparation used the immunoSEQ multiplex PCR assay. TCRdb took this table from immuneACCESS and kept in-frame rearrangements with V and J called. Such tables lack part of the clones; where checked against another copy, unresolved V genes explain under half of the gap, and the rest is unexplained. Recorded for this sample are 95,000 to 100,000 clones; less than 85% of them occurred a single time. 14% of the sample goes to the ten largest clones. The sample's time point, from its label and the paper: about 28 days (+/-7) after the second vaccine dose. The sequencing used peripheral blood, collected 28 days after the second AZD1222 dose. These receptors were taken from an adult who received the AZD1222 COVID-19 vaccine.

V usage is TRBV7-5 and J usage is TRBJ1-4; TRBD1, as called in the table, went unchecked against the DNA. TRBV7-5 corresponds to a pseudogene. The CDR3 runs 14 residues. The CDR3 sequence is CARSHRVRGEKLFF. CDR3 bases: TGTGCCAGAAGCCACAGGGTTCGCGGTGAAAAACTGTTTTTT.

The chain joins TRBV5-1 to TRBJ1-1; 10 positions match TRBD1. V lost 4 bases and J lost 6; bases outside the gene matches: 15. CDR1 is SGHRS and CDR2 is YFSETQ in the germline V gene. This CDR3 has 17 residues. The CDR3 DNA reads TGCGCCAGCAGCCTCACCGGGACAGGGGTGAAGAAGGCTGAAGCTTTCTTT. Its protein is CASSLTGTGVKKAEAFF.

The chain joins TRBV6-1 to TRBJ2-7; 7 bases line up with TRBD1. Per the germline V gene, CDR1 is MNHNS and CDR2 is SASEGT. V trimming: 0 bases; J trimming: 3 bases; junction bases outside the gene matches: 8. This CDR3 region has 16 residues. The CDR3 loop reads CASSEARWDSSYEQYF. For the CDR3, the DNA is TGTGCCAGCAGTGAAGCCCGCTGGGACAGTAGCTACGAGCAGTACTTC.

V usage is TRBV7-2 and J usage is TRBJ2-1, with D tentatively TRBD2 (6 bases). CDR1 and CDR2 from the germline V gene are SGHTA and FQGNSA. Trimming took 7 bases from V and 6 from J, leaving 13 bases between them. The CDR3 spans 13 residues. The CDR3 DNA is TGTGCCAGCAAGGCGGGAATATTCAATGAGCAGTTCTTC. This translates into CASKAGIFNEQFF.

This sequence joins TRBV18 and TRBJ2-5, with D perhaps matching TRBD2 (5 bases). Trimming cost V 0 bases and J 5 bases, with 7 bases left between them. Germline CDR1 reads KGHSH; CDR2 reads LQKENI. This CDR3 has 13 amino acids. The CDR3 loop is CASSPPRGETQYF. Here the CDR3 DNA reads TGTGCCAGCTCACCACCCCGAGGGGAGACCCAGTACTTC.

This CDR3 is CAWSVAGKSSPLHF. In DNA form, the CDR3 reads TGTGCCTGGAGTGTAGCGGGGAAAAGCTCACCCCTCCACTTT. V gene TRBV30 combines with J gene TRBJ1-6; D remains unclear. The CDR3 has 14 residues. Germline V gene data show CDR1 as GTSNPN and CDR2 as SVGIG (reference sequence). The V and J ends lost 0 bases and 10 bases respectively, with 13 bases between them.

CDR3 sequence (DNA): TGTGCCAGCAGCTTGGGACAGGGCATGAACACTGAAGCTTTCTTT. This sequence encodes CASSLGQGMNTEAFF. This sequence joins TRBV5-6 and TRBJ1-1; 7 bases line up with TRBD1. After removal of 0 bases from V and 0 bases from J, the junction contained 2 bases not matched to a gene. Germline lookup yields CDR1 SGHDT and CDR2 YYEEEE. The CDR3 sequence is 15 residues long. Full variable domain (remainder filled in from reference TRBV5-6 and TRBJ1-1): DAGVTQSPTHLIKTRGQQVTLRCSPKSGHDTVSWYQQALGQGPQFIFQYYEEEERQRGNFPDRFSGHQFPNYSSELNVNALLLGDSALYLCASSLGQGMNTEAFFGQGTRLTVV.

This clone was seen once. The gene calls are TRBV5-3 and TRBJ1-2, with TRBD1 as a possible D gene (6 bases). TRBV5-3 is annotated as an ORF whose role is uncertain. The length of the CDR3 is 18 residues. V lost 0 bases, J lost 8 bases, and 26 bases lay in between. The CDR3: CARSLVTPCDDRTSGYTF. CDR3 DNA: TGTGCCAGAAGCTTGGTGACCCCGTGCGATGACAGGACCAGCGGCTACACCTTC.

J is TRBJ2-2 and V is TRBV5-1, with D tentatively TRBD1 (5 bases). Germline lookup yields CDR1 SGHRS and CDR2 YFSETQ. Trimming removed 5 bases at V and 0 bases at J, with 11 bases between. The CDR3 covers 15 residues. The CDR3: CASSQGPPNTGELFF. Here the CDR3 DNA reads TGCGCCAGCAGTCAGGGCCCGCCGAACACCGGGGAGCTGTTTTTT.

In regard to this clone: Mismatch with germline at one junction end may stem from a read error. The V call is TRBV7-9, the J call TRBJ2-3; a weak D match, TRBD2 (6 bases). Germline loops: CDR1 SEHNR, CDR2 FQNEAQ (reference sequence). The CDR3 length is 17 residues. CDR3 sequence (DNA): TGTGCTAGCAGCTTAAAGTCGGGAGAAAGGGCTACAGATACGCAGTATTTT. It encodes CASSLKSGERATDTQYF.

The rearrangement joins TRBV18 to TRBJ1-2; maybe TRBD1 (6 bases). This CDR3 region has 18 residues. Trimming removed 2 bases from V and 7 bases from J, with 26 bases in between. CDR1 is KGHSH, CDR2 LQKENI, per germline. The CDR3 reads CASSPTGGYEQGGGGYTF. The CDR3 DNA sequence: TGTGCCAGCTCACCAACCGGTGGGTACGAACAGGGAGGCGGTGGCTACACCTTC.

DNA for the CDR3: TGTGCCAGCAGCTTGTTAGCGGGGCCTAATGAAAAACTGTTTTTT. Its translation: CASSLLAGPNEKLFF. The genes are TRBV5-4 and TRBJ1-4, with TRBD1 as a possible D gene (5 bases). Germline V gene lookup returns CDR1 SGHNT and CDR2 YYREEE (reference sequence). Between the trimmed V and J ends, which lost 1 base and 3 bases, there was a span of 10 bases. CDR3 size: 15 residues.

The rearrangement joins TRBV6-5 to TRBJ2-6; possibly TRBD1 or TRBD2 for D (6 bases each). Germline assignment: CDR1 MNHEY and CDR2 SVGAGI. This CDR3 has 15 residues. Trimming left V 6 bases short and J 2 bases short, with 11 bases between. CDR3 protein: CASRTGRTGANVLTF. CDR3 sequence (DNA): TGTGCCAGCAGAACAGGGAGGACTGGGGCCAACGTCCTGACTTTC.

The V call is TRBV5-1, the J call TRBJ2-3; maybe TRBD1 (5 bases). The CDR3 extends over 15 amino acids. Trimming removed 6 bases from V and 4 bases from J, with 18 bases in between. CDR1 is SGHRS and CDR2 is YFSETQ in the germline V gene. The CDR3 DNA reads TGCGCCAGCACCGGCCGGCAGGGCCCCTCAGATACGCAGTATTTT. It yields the protein CASTGRQGPSDTQYF.

This clone occurred a few times. This chain joins TRBV10-3 and TRBJ1-2; D is perhaps TRBD1 (5 bases). The CDR3 covers 13 residues. V was trimmed by 1 base and J by 6 bases, leaving 9 bases between them. The V gene's germline CDR1 is ENHRY and CDR2 SYGVKD. CDR3 sequence (DNA): TGTGCCATCAGTGAGTTAGAAGGGGATGGCTACACCTTC. This codes for CAISELEGDGYTF.

The V and J genes are TRBV6-2 or TRBV6-3 and TRBJ2-6; D may correspond to TRBD1 or TRBD2 (5 bases each). V gave up 5 bases and J gave up 2 bases, with 10 bases separating them. The length of the CDR3 is 15 residues. Germline V CDR1 and CDR2: MNHEY, SVGEGT. The CDR3 is CASSRDAAGANVLTF. CDR3 coding DNA: TGTGCCAGCAGTCGGGACGCAGCTGGGGCCAACGTCCTGACTTTC.

This sequence joins TRBV11-1 and TRBJ2-6, with D uncertain. The CDR3 has 13 amino acids. Germline V gene sequence: CDR1 SGHAT, CDR2 FQDESV (reference sequence). Between the trimmed V and J ends, which lost 8 bases and 3 bases, there was a span of 8 bases. The CDR3 sequence is CASGRNGANVLTF. DNA for the CDR3: TGTGCCAGCGGTCGGAATGGGGCCAACGTCCTGACTTTC.

The J gene is TRBJ2-7, the V gene TRBV6-2 or TRBV6-3; 8 nucleotides agree with TRBD1. This CDR3 has 15 residues. The V and J ends lost 7 bases and 3 bases, in that order; junction bases with no gene match: 11. CDR1 is MNHEY, CDR2 SVGEGT, per germline. The CDR3 DNA sequence: TGTGCCAGCACCCCCACAGGGGGGATTAACTACGAGCAGTACTTC. It codes for CASTPTGGINYEQYF.